This record concerns one TCR beta chain sequence. This sample is drawn from a study of blood T cell repertoires in COVID-19. The method was immunoSEQ multiplex PCR; TCRdb's version includes in-frame clones alone and lacks a portion of them. The sample includes about 220,000 clones, roughly 87% of them seen just once. The junction had 10 bases not matched to a gene; V was cut back by 7 bases and J by 1 base. The V gene's germline CDR1 is MDHEN and CDR2 SYDVKM. The CDR3 loop spans 15 amino acids. Sequencing was performed on peripheral blood. The TCR comes from a man in his forties with active or convalescent COVID-19. This chain connects TRBV28 to TRBJ2-7, with 7 bases that match TRBD1. CDR3 sequence reads: CASTDRETISYEQYF. Written as DNA, the CDR3 is TGTGCCAGCACTGACAGGGAGACTATATCCTACGAGCAGTACTTC.